Each of the 19 T cell receptor beta chains below was sequenced from the same sample in a study of cytomegalovirus exposure and HLA in healthy donors. Libraries were prepared by immunoSEQ multiplex PCR; TCRdb keeps only in-frame clonotypes and omits some of them. The sample shows 110,000 to 150,000 clones, roughly nine tenths of them seen only once. The sample was PBMCs. The source is a man between 18 and 29 years old in good health and CMV-seronegative.

This sequence joins TRBV12-2 and TRBJ2-5; whether TRBD2, the table's D call, matches the DNA was not checked. TRBV12-2 is designated a pseudogene. The CDR3 covers 17 residues. The chain's CDR3 is CASRPPGTSGQEETQYF. In nucleotides, the CDR3 is TGTGCAAGTCGCCCCCCAGGTACTAGCGGGCAGGAGGAGACCCAGTACTTC.

The V call is TRBV2, the J call TRBJ2-1; D is perhaps TRBD1 (6 bases). The V and J ends lost 6 bases and 3 bases respectively, with 21 bases between them. Germline V gene sequence: CDR1 SNHLY, CDR2 FYNNEI. The CDR3 sequence is 17 residues long. CDR3 residues: CASSERRQVIFYNEQFF. DNA for the CDR3: TGTGCCAGCAGCGAGAGAAGACAGGTAATTTTCTACAATGAGCAGTTCTTC.

This chain connects TRBV9 to TRBJ1-6; D might be TRBD1 (5 bases). The germline gives CDR1 SGDLS, CDR2 YYNGEE. CDR3 length: 16 residues. With 6 bases removed from V and 10 bases from J, the gap between germline ends came to 23 bases. The DNA for the CDR3 is TGTGCCAGCAACCCACACGGGGACTCAACCTCATCACCCCTCCACTTT. Protein product: CASNPHGDSTSSPLHF.

The chain couples TRBV5-1 to TRBJ1-4; possibly TRBD1 for D (6 bases). This CDR3 has 16 residues. Germline assignment: CDR1 SGHRS and CDR2 YFSETQ. Deletions cut 4 bases from V and 4 bases from J, with 17 bases between. CDR3 loop: CASSTNPGHVNEKLFF. In DNA, the CDR3 is TGCGCCAGCAGCACGAATCCGGGACACGTTAATGAAAAACTGTTTTTT.

The chain carries TRBV4-2 and TRBJ2-5, with TRBD1 identical over 8 bases. The germline V gene has CDR1 LGHNA and CDR2 YNFKEQ. This CDR3 spans 14 amino acids. Germline trimming cut 3 bases from V and 4 bases from J; bases unmatched to any gene: 4. The CDR3 coding sequence is TGTGCCAGCAGCCAGGACGACAGGGGAGAGACCCAGTACTTC. It specifies CASSQDDRGETQYF.

The chain links TRBV4-1 to TRBJ2-1; D perhaps matches TRBD2 (5 bases). Germline values: CDR1 MGHRA, CDR2 YSYEKL. V lost 3 bases, J lost 8 bases, and 20 bases lay in between. The CDR3 has 16 amino acids. The CDR3 DNA follows: TGCGCCAGCAGCCACAGTCTAACGGGGATTCTCTATGAGCAGTTCTTC. Translating gives CASSHSLTGILYEQFF.

The V and J genes are TRBV7-9 and TRBJ2-1; 11 nucleotides align to TRBD2. The CDR3 extends over 17 amino acids. CDR1 and CDR2 (germline): SEHNR, FQNEAQ (reference sequence). Germline trimming cut 5 bases from V and 3 bases from J; bases unmatched to any gene: 9. CDR3 region: CASSPRRTSGSYNEQFF. CDR3 in DNA: TGTGCCAGCAGCCCGCGACGTACTAGCGGGAGCTACAATGAGCAGTTCTTC.

The genes are TRBV5-1 and TRBJ2-7; D not resolved. Trimming pared 1 base from V and 5 bases from J, leaving 13 bases between. CDR3 length equals 14 residues. Germline CDR1 is SGHRS and CDR2 is YFSETQ. The CDR3 coding sequence is TGCGCCAGCAGCTTGCAGCGTGGAAGCGACGAGCAGTACTTC. It specifies CASSLQRGSDEQYF.

The V call is TRBV19, the J call TRBJ2-7; 8 nucleotides match TRBD1. V was clipped by 3 bases and J by 0 bases; unmatched bases: 4. Germline V lookup: CDR1 LNHDA, CDR2 SQIVND (reference sequence). This CDR3 contains 15 residues. The CDR3 sequence: CASSIVGTGSYEQYF. CDR3 nucleotides: TGTGCCAGTAGTATCGTCGGGACAGGCTCCTACGAGCAGTACTTC.

In its sample, this clone was seen a few times. The rearrangement joins TRBV5-1 to TRBJ1-2; D is unresolved. Between the trimmed V and J ends, which lost 7 bases and 4 bases, there was a span of 11 bases. Germline V gene sequence: CDR1 SGHRS, CDR2 YFSETQ. The CDR3 runs to 12 residues. CDR3 nucleotides: TGCGCCAGCCGCCTTGGCAGCTATGGCTACACCTTC. The encoded protein is CASRLGSYGYTF.

The V and J genes are TRBV28 and TRBJ1-4; 8 positions agree with TRBD1. The CDR3 extends over 16 amino acids. CDR1 and CDR2 from the germline V gene are MDHEN and SYDVKM. The ends lost 5 bases at V and 7 bases at J; junction bases unmatched: 12. CDR3 region: CASSAPGVTGVEKLFF. Here the CDR3 DNA reads TGTGCCAGCAGTGCTCCTGGTGTGACAGGGGTTGAAAAACTGTTTTTT.

The chain links TRBV27 to TRBJ2-3; D might be TRBD2 (6 bases). This CDR3 comprises 15 residues. Germline CDR1 and CDR2: MNHEY and SMNVEV (reference sequence). Trimming left V 3 bases short and J 2 bases short, with 12 bases between. DNA for the CDR3: TGTGCCAGCAGTTTCGTAGCGGAGAACACAGATACGCAGTATTTT. Protein sequence: CASSFVAENTDTQYF.

This clone appeared a few times. The chain is built from TRBV12-5 and TRBJ2-5, with D perhaps TRBD2 (6 bases). CDR3 length: 15 residues. Germline CDR1 and CDR2: LGHNT and FRNRAP. V was shortened by 5 bases and J by 4 bases, with 17 bases between the two germline ends. The CDR3 loop reads CASGQGLSRGETQYF. The CDR3 DNA sequence: TGTGCTAGTGGTCAGGGACTGTCGAGAGGAGAGACCCAGTACTTC.

This clone was counted between two and nine times. The J gene is TRBJ1-5, the V gene TRBV9; D is perhaps TRBD1 (5 bases). V lost 4 bases to trimming and J lost 0 bases, with 8 bases between them. Germline V gene lookup returns CDR1 SGDLS and CDR2 YYNGEE. The CDR3 is made up of 14 amino acids. The CDR3 reads CASSKGDSNQPQHF. The DNA for the CDR3 is TGTGCCAGCAGCAAAGGGGATAGCAATCAGCCCCAGCATTTT.

This clone was observed a single time. The chain joins TRBV5-6 to TRBJ2-2; TRBD1 aligns across 11 bases. Unmatched junction bases numbered 9, after V lost 4 bases and J lost 7 bases. Germline-derived CDR1 and CDR2 are SGHDT and YYEEEE. The CDR3 loop spans 16 amino acids. Here the CDR3 reads CASSVVGQGVIGELFF. The CDR3 DNA reads as TGTGCCAGCAGCGTGGTGGGACAGGGGGTAATCGGGGAGCTGTTTTTT.

This rearrangement joins TRBV27 to TRBJ2-7; TRBD1 agrees at 10 bases. V lost 2 bases, J lost 2 bases, and 3 bases stayed unmatched. Germline CDR1 reads MNHEY; CDR2 reads SMNVEV (reference sequence). The CDR3 has 15 residues. The CDR3 sequence is CASSLATGGPYEQYF. CDR3 nucleotides: TGTGCCAGCAGTTTAGCGACAGGGGGCCCCTACGAGCAGTACTTC.

A few counts support this clone. The J gene is TRBJ2-2, the V gene TRBV27; maybe TRBD2 (5 bases). Germline CDR1 and CDR2: MNHEY and SMNVEV (reference sequence). The CDR3 runs to 16 residues. V lost 3 bases, J lost 4 bases, and 15 bases lay in between. CDR3 DNA: TGTGCCAGCAGTTTTATTGGGAAGGCGGGCACCGGGGAGCTGTTTTTT. Translated, it gives CASSFIGKAGTGELFF.

The rearrangement links TRBV5-1 to TRBJ2-7; possibly TRBD1 for D (6 bases). Germline V gives CDR1 SGHRS, CDR2 YFSETQ. The CDR3 has 15 amino acids. Trimming cost V 1 base and J 0 bases, with 11 bases left between them. The CDR3 nucleotides read TGCGCCAGCAGCTTGACAGGGACAAGCTCCTACGAGCAGTACTTC. Encoded protein: CASSLTGTSSYEQYF.

This CDR3 is CAWSGGTSGAYEQYF. CDR3 bases: TGTGCCTGGAGTGGTGGGACTAGCGGAGCCTACGAGCAGTACTTC. The chain joins TRBV30 to TRBJ2-7; 11 nucleotides align to TRBD2. The J segment lost 2 bases and the V segment lost 1 base, leaving 4 bases of the junction unmatched. Germline assignment: CDR1 GTSNPN and CDR2 SVGIG (reference sequence). This CDR3 spans 15 amino acids.